Below, one T cell receptor beta chain is given with its context. Its target antigen remains unknown. The record has no base qualities; no much larger clone is one base away. The data stem from a study of shared clonotypes between healthy human individuals (dated by TCRdb to the early 2020s). With respect to the entire study: A few men and a couple of women, aged 18 to 49 years, made up the cohort. Per donor, three plates each were used for CD4 naive and CD4 memory, two for CD8 naive, and one for CD8 memory. The study deeply sequenced blood TCR repertoires of five healthy adults to estimate repertoire size and the extent of clonotype sharing between individuals. To increase sequencing depth and limit assay-specific biases, different laboratories used diverse techniques to prepare libraries and sequence TCR repertoires. Each donor's leukapheresis produced roughly between about 0.8 and 10 billion PBMCs.

The full study reports these points: About 5% of naive CD4, roughly 3.6% of naive CD8, approximately 2.2% of memory CD4, and approximately 0.39% of memory CD8 clonotypes were shared across four donors. Pairwise subsampling led to the expectation that sequencing depth would affect the degree of clonotype sharing among donors. Incomplete sequencing was indicated by rarefaction of sorted-subset datasets, despite the large sequencing depth. Sampling was restricted to blood, and TCR repertoires in tissue are likely to differ from TCR repertoires in blood. The small number of donors limited the genetic and exposure-history diversity represented. Larger estimated clonotype richness was generally found for naive subsets than for memory subsets. Compared with non-shared clonotypes, clonotypes shared by all four sorted-subset donors had higher generation probabilities.

Donors were healthy HIV-negative adults with no recently reported acute infections or vaccinations. All donors were Caucasian adults living in Nashville, Tennessee, USA. CD8 memory samples were composed of magnetically selected CD45RO+ cells combined with CCR7-negative CD45RA+ effector memory (TemRA) cells. Blood was obtained by leukapheresis, after which PBMCs were separated by Ficoll-Histopaque density gradient centrifugation and cryopreserved in liquid nitrogen vapor phase. Purity and quantity of every magnetically sorted T cell population were checked by analytical flow cytometry. Genomic DNA was isolated from each sorted fraction and quantified by UV absorbance on a Nanodrop 2000c. Trimmed from V: 4 bases; trimmed from J: 9 bases; junction bases lacking a gene match: 10. For CDR1 and CDR2, the germline V gene lists SGHTS and YDEGEE. The CDR3 starts with the cysteine, ends with the phenylalanine, and has 13 residues. The CDR3 DNA has 39 bases and is translated from base 1.

Using the deep immunoSEQ assay, TCR CDR3 regions were amplified from genomic DNA by multiplex PCR. For each cell subset, the extracted genomic DNA was distributed evenly across all wells of several immunoSEQ 96-well plates, and each plate served as one replicate. For sorted subsets, 150 to 250 ng genomic DNA, equal to tens of thousands of T cell genomes, was loaded into each replicate PCR. Purified libraries were measured with a Qubit 3.0 fluorometer, size-checked on a Bioanalyzer 2100, and measured again with the KAPA Library Quantification kit. Each immunoSEQ 96-well plate was sequenced on its own single-read 150-cycle Illumina NextSeq 550 flow cell. The original methods were these. Because only junctional sequences without quality scores were contained in the immunoSEQ output, filtering matching that applied to full-length reads could not be performed. To assign V/J genes and CDR3, sequences were annotated against IMGT germline references using PyIR, a Python wrapper for IgBLAST v1.9. Reads with weak V/J assignments (E-value above 1e-6), missing CDR3, stop codons, out-of-frame junctions, or ambiguous translated residues were removed. A V3J clonotype was defined by an identical inferred V gene, J gene, and CDR3 amino acid sequence. To compute the percentage overlap between repertoires, the number of shared unique clonotypes was divided by the size of the smaller repertoire. Richness of each repertoire was evaluated using RTK rarefaction, the Chao1 estimator, and Recon v2.1 estimates of unobserved clonotypes. For all TCRbeta clonotypes obtained by the gDNA method from a few donors, generation probabilities were computed with OLGA. TCRdb stores this immuneACCESS table with in-frame sequences only. Part of the clones is absent; in the studies checked, under half of the shortfall reflects unresolved V genes, and no reason is known for the rest. V and J calls plus clone size are reproduced from that table; the DNA served to infer D and trimming. Present in this sample are over 95,000 clones, around 65% of which were seen just once. Roughly a quarter of the sample lies in the top ten.

The TCR was taken from a woman in her 30s in good health. The sequenced sample was memory CD8+ T cells sorted from blood. The sample's cell subset or site label is to be understood as: CD45RO+ cells pooled with CCR7-negative TemRA cells. The receptor chain draws on TRBV5-8 and TRBJ2-7; TRBD1 lines up with 7 middle nucleotides. The nucleotides are TGTGCCAGCAGCCGGGACAGTGTGGTGGTGCAGTACTTC. Translated, this gives CASSRDSVVVQYF.